This T cell receptor (beta chain) came from a study of cytomegalovirus exposure and HLA in healthy donors. Study outcomes and limitations: Among TCR sequences, most were rare, though some public TCRs appeared in many donors.

This CDR3 spans 15 amino acids. The germline CDR1 and CDR2 sequences are SGHAT and FQDESV (reference sequence). Trimming removed 2 bases from V and 3 bases from J, with 14 bases in between. Primers for the PCR totalled 60 Vbeta and 13 Jbeta. Clones were sequenced by immunoSEQ multiplex PCR, and TCRdb holds only the in-frame ones, with some missing. The sample records about 180,000 clones, over 65% being singletons. In regard to this clone: Its antigen is not known.

The chain employs TRBV11-1 and TRBJ2-7; D gene uncertain. Sample: PBMCs. The sequence derives from a woman aged 55-70 years in good health and CMV-seropositive. For the CDR3, the DNA is TGTGCCAGCAGCTTATATAGTGGCAGGATCTACGAGCAGTACTTC. It translates to CASSLYSGRIYEQYF.